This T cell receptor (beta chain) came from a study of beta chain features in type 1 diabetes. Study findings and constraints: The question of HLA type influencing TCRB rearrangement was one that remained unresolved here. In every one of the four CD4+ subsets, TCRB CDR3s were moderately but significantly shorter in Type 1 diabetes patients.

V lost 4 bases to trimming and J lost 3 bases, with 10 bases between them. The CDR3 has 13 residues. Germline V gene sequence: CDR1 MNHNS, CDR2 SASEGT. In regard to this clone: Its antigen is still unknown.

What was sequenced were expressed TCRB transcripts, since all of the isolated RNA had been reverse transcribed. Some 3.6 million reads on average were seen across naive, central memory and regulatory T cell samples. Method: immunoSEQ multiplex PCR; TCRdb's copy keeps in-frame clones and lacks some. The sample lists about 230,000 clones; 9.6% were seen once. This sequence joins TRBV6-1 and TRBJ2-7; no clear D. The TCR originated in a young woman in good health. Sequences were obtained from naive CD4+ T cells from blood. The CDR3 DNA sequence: TGTGCCAGCAGTGTTGGGCCAGTCTACGAGCAGTACTTC. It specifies CASSVGPVYEQYF.